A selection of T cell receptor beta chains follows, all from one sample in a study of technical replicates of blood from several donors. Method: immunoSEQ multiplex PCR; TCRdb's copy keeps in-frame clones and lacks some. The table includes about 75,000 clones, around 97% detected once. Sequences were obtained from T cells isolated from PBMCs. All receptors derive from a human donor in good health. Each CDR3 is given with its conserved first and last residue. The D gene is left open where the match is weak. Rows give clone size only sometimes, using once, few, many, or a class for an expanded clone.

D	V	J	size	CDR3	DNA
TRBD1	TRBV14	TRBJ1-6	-	CASSQRDRGRSPLHF	TGTGCCAGCAGCCAGCGCGACAGGGGAAGGTCACCCCTCCACTTT
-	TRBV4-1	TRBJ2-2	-	CASSRGDSFTGELFF	TGCGCCAGCAGCCGCGGGGACAGCTTCACCGGGGAGCTGTTTTTT
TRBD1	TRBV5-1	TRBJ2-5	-	CASSLATGQVKETQYF	TGCGCCAGCAGCTTGGCCACGGGACAGGTGAAGGAGACCCAGTACTTC
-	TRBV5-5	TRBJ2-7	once	CASSFGGYEQYF	TGTGCCAGCAGCTTCGGCGGCTACGAGCAGTACTTC
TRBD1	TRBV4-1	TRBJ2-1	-	CASSLTDRGRNEQFF	TGCGCCAGCAGCCTTACGGACAGGGGAAGGAATGAGCAGTTCTTC
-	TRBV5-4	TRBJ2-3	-	CASSLIPLTDTQYF	TGTGCCAGCAGCTTGATCCCTCTCACAGATACGCAGTATTTT
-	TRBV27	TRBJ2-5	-	CASSLSAPPQETQYF	TGTGCCAGCAGTTTATCGGCACCTCCCCAAGAGACCCAGTACTTC
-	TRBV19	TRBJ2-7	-	CASSSLGASYEQYF	TGTGCCAGTAGCTCACTGGGGGCCTCCTACGAGCAGTACTTC
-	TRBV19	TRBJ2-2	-	CASSPQYTGELFF	TGTGCCAGTAGTCCACAGTACACCGGGGAGCTGTTTTTT
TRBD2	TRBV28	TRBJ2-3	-	CASSLAGGPGSTDTQYF	TGTGCCAGCAGTTTAGCGGGAGGGCCCGGGAGCACAGATACGCAGTATTTT
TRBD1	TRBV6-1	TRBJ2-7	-	CASRTGTGVYEQYF	TGTGCCAGCAGGACCGGGACAGGGGTATACGAGCAGTACTTC
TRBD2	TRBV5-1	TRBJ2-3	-	CASSFGLAGPDTQYF	TGCGCCAGCAGCTTCGGACTAGCGGGGCCGGATACGCAGTATTTT